Below are 14 T cell receptor beta chains sequenced from a single sample in a study of T cells after yellow fever vaccination. TCRdb re-derived calls from the 5' RACE reads in MiXCR, one entry per CDR3 protein. The sample lists 340,000 or so distinct CDR3 sequences, roughly an eighth occurring once. Sequencing was performed on CD4+ T cells sorted from PBMCs, taken 15 days after the yellow fever booster vaccination. The receptors derive from a man younger than 30 who received the YFV17D yellow fever vaccine.

This clonotype was picked up a small number of times. The gene calls are TRBV6-4 and TRBJ2-3, with 13 positions matching TRBD2. V shed 6 bases, J shed 0 bases, and the junction held 15 bases outside the gene matches. Germline CDR1 MRHNA, CDR2 SNTAGT. There are 20 residues in the CDR3. CDR3 residues: CASSKEEGLAGHSSTDTQYF. CDR3 bases: TGTGCCAGCAGCAAAGAAGAGGGACTAGCGGGACACTCTAGCACAGATACGCAGTATTTT.

In DNA, the CDR3 is TGTGCCAGCAGCTTAGGGTCCAGACTAGCGGGGGGGCTCCTCCTCCCCTCCTACAATGAGCAGTTCTTC. It translates to CASSLGSRLAGGLLLPSYNEQFF. The genes are TRBV7-2 and TRBJ2-1; TRBD2 agrees at 14 bases. The CDR3 has 23 amino acids. J lost 0 bases, V lost 1 base, and 17 bases had no gene match. Germline V gives CDR1 SGHTA, CDR2 FQGNSA.

This clonotype has only a few counts. This chain links TRBV6-6 with TRBJ1-1; D not certain. V dropped 5 bases and J dropped 1 base, with 14 bases sitting between them. Germline CDR1 and CDR2: MNHNY and SVGAGI (reference sequence). CDR3 length: 15 amino acids. Here the CDR3 DNA reads TGTGCCAGCAGTACCCGAAGCCAACGGAACACTGAAGCTTTCTTT. Its protein is CASSTRSQRNTEAFF.

This clonotype was observed a handful of times. The chain employs TRBV5-1 and TRBJ1-1; D uncertain. The CDR3 consists of 13 residues. V dropped 4 bases and J dropped 4 bases, with 11 bases sitting between them. Germline CDR1 and CDR2: SGHRS and YFSETQ. The CDR3 is CASSGGKPTEAFF. For the CDR3, the DNA is TGCGCCAGCAGCGGTGGTAAACCCACTGAAGCTTTCTTT. Variable domain in full (rest from reference TRBV5-1 and TRBJ1-1): KAGVTQTPRYLIKTRGQQVTLSCSPISGHRSVSWYQQTPGQGLQFLFEYFSETQRNKGNFPGRFSGRQFSNSRSEMNVSTLELGDSALYLCASSGGKPTEAFFGQGTRLTVV.

The genes are TRBV5-1 and TRBJ2-5; a possible D gene is TRBD2 (7 bases). Germline lookup yields CDR1 SGHRS and CDR2 YFSETQ. The CDR3 is 15 amino acids. Trimming removed 4 bases at V and 1 base at J, with 14 bases between. The CDR3 DNA sequence: TGCGCCAGCAGCGGGGGGGGCACCTTCCAAGAGACCCAGTACTTC. It encodes CASSGGGTFQETQYF. Full variable domain (outside the CDR3, taken from reference TRBV5-1 and TRBJ2-5): KAGVTQTPRYLIKTRGQQVTLSCSPISGHRSVSWYQQTPGQGLQFLFEYFSETQRNKGNFPGRFSGRQFSNSRSEMNVSTLELGDSALYLCASSGGGTFQETQYFGPGTRLLVL.

This clonotype was counted only a few times. The CDR3 sequence is CSAYSETQYF. CDR3 DNA sequence: TGCAGTGCGTACTCAGAGACCCAGTACTTC. The chain has TRBV20-1 and TRBJ2-5; D uncertain. The CDR3 loop spans 10 amino acids. Germline lookup yields CDR1 DFQATT and CDR2 SNEGSKA (reference sequence). The germline V and J ends were trimmed by 6 bases and 4 bases, with 6 bases remaining between them.

The chain couples TRBV28 to TRBJ2-3, with a possible D match to TRBD1 (5 bases). CDR1 is MDHEN and CDR2 is SYDVKM in the germline V gene. V shed 2 bases and J shed 6 bases, with 18 bases lying between them. The CDR3 runs 16 residues. CDR3 bases: TGTGCCAGCAGTTTAATAGCCCGAGCTAGGGGTGATACGCAGTATTTT. This codes for CASSLIARARGDTQYF.

This clonotype was observed a few times. This chain joins TRBV3-1 and TRBJ2-7, with TRBD2 matching over 7 bases. Germline values: CDR1 LGHDT, CDR2 YNNKEL (reference sequence). CDR3 length: 13 amino acids. Trimming removed 3 bases from V and 6 bases from J; junction bases left unmatched: 5. The CDR3 reads CASSQTGGGEQYV. The CDR3 DNA reads as TGTGCCAGCAGCCAGACGGGGGGTGGCGAGCAGTACGTC.

This clonotype was observed a few times. The chain joins TRBV25-1 to TRBJ2-7; D is perhaps TRBD2 (6 bases). The germline V and J ends were trimmed by 6 bases and 7 bases, with 10 bases remaining between them. CDR3 length: 11 amino acids. CDR1 and CDR2 (germline): MGHDK, SYGVNS. In DNA form, the CDR3 reads TGTGCCAGCAGGGAGGGTTATGAGCAGTACTTC. Amino acid sequence: CASREGYEQYF.

This clonotype has a handful of counts. This sequence joins TRBV9 and TRBJ1-5; 12 bases fit TRBD1. Per the germline V gene, CDR1 is SGDLS and CDR2 is YYNGEE. The trim removed 5 bases at V and 3 bases at J, leaving 6 bases unmatched. This CDR3 contains 16 residues. CDR3 DNA: TGTGCCAGCAGTGTTGGGACAGGGGGCTCCAATCAGCCCCAGCATTTT. This encodes CASSVGTGGSNQPQHF.

The chain couples TRBV5-4 to TRBJ2-3, with 10 nucleotides matching TRBD2. V was clipped by 2 bases and J by 1 base; unmatched bases: 7. CDR1 SGHNT and CDR2 YYREEE come from the germline V gene (reference sequence). The CDR3 is 17 residues long. The CDR3 nucleotides are TGTGCCAGCAGCTTAGACAGCGGGGGGGCACGCACAGATACGCAGTATTTT. Translating gives CASSLDSGGARTDTQYF.

This clonotype showed up just a few times. The chain recombines TRBV20-1 with TRBJ2-5; 9 nucleotides agree with TRBD2. The CDR3 runs 12 residues. CDR1 and CDR2 (germline): DFQATT, SNEGSKA (reference sequence). The V gene end was trimmed by 3 bases and the J gene end by 5 bases; junction bases not matched to a gene: 1. In DNA, the CDR3 is TGCAGTGCTAGGGGACTAGCTGAGACCCAGTACTTC. Translating it yields CSARGLAETQYF.

This chain links TRBV6-6 with TRBJ2-7; D tentatively reads TRBD1 or TRBD2 (6 bases each). CDR3 length: 11 amino acids. The germline V gene encodes CDR1 MNHNY and CDR2 SVGAGI (reference sequence). V was shortened by 11 bases and J by 2 bases, with 10 bases between the two germline ends. As DNA, the CDR3 is TGTGCCGGCGGGACACCCTACGAGCAGTACTTC. Protein sequence: CAGGTPYEQYF.

This clonotype was picked up a small number of times. The chain links TRBV7-7 to TRBJ2-7, with D hard to call. Trimming removed 0 bases at V and 6 bases at J, with 9 bases between. The V gene's germline CDR1 is SSHAT and CDR2 FNYEAQ (reference sequence). CDR3 length: 13 amino acids. The CDR3 region has the DNA TGTGCCAGCAGCTTAGCGTTTCTGGGCGAGCAGTACTTC. It encodes CASSLAFLGEQYF.